Sequencing of this T cell receptor (beta chain) was carried out in a study of T cells after yellow fever vaccination. TCRdb fed the 5' RACE reads into MiXCR, producing one record per CDR3 protein. The sample holds approximately 550,000 distinct CDR3 sequences, roughly a fifth seen once. Germline V gene lookup returns CDR1 SGHDT and CDR2 YYEEEE. The V end was cut by 0 bases, the J end by 6 bases, with 10 bases between. This CDR3 contains 14 residues. Specimen: PBMCs, collected 15 days after the yellow fever booster vaccination. The chain combines TRBV5-6 with TRBJ2-1; D is possibly TRBD1 or TRBD2 (5 bases each). This clonotype originated in a man between 25 and 39 years old who received the YFV17D yellow fever vaccine. Here the CDR3 DNA reads TGTGCCAGCAGCTTGGGGCTGGGGGTCAATGAGCAGTTCTTC. Translation: CASSLGLGVNEQFF.